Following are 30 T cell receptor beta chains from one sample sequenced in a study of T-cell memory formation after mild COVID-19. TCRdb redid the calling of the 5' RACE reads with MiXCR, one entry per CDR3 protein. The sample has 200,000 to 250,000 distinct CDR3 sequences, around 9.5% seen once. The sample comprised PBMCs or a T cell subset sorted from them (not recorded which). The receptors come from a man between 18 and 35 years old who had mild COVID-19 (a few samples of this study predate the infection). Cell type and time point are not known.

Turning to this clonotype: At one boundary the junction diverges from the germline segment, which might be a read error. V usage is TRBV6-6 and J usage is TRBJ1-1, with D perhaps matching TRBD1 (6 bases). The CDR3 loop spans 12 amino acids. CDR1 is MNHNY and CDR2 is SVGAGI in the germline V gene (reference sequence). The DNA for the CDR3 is TGTGCCACCGCAGGGGTGGGGACTGAGGCTTTCTTT. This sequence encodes CATAGVGTEAFF.

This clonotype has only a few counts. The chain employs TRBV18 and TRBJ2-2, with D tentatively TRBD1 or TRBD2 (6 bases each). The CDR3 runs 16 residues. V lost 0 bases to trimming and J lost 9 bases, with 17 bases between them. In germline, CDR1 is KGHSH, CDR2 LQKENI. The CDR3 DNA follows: TGTGCCAGCTCACCACCTGAGGGGGGTCCCCACCGGGAGCTGTTTTTT. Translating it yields CASSPPEGGPHRELFF.

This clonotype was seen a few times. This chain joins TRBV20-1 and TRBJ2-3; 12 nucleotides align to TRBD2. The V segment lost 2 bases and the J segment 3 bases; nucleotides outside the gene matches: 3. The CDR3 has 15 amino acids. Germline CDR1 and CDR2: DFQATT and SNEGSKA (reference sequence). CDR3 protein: CSARTLAGGTDTQYF. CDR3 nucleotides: TGCAGTGCTAGAACGCTAGCGGGGGGGACAGATACGCAGTATTTT.

The CDR3 here is CASSSGQGETQYF. The CDR3 DNA follows: TGCGCCAGCAGCTCCGGACAGGGGGAGACCCAGTACTTC. The chain uses TRBV5-1 and TRBJ2-5; 9 nucleotides match TRBD1. In germline, CDR1 is SGHRS, CDR2 YFSETQ. This CDR3 region has 13 residues. The ends lost 3 bases at V and 5 bases at J; junction bases unmatched: 2.

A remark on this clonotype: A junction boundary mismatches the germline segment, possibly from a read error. Here the CDR3 DNA reads TGCGCCAGCAGCTTGACAACCACTAACTCTGGCTACACCTTC. Translation: CASSLTTTNSGYTF. The chain is built from TRBV5-1 and TRBJ1-2; no clear D gene. CDR1 is SGHRS and CDR2 is YFSETQ in the germline V gene. The CDR3 length is 14 residues.

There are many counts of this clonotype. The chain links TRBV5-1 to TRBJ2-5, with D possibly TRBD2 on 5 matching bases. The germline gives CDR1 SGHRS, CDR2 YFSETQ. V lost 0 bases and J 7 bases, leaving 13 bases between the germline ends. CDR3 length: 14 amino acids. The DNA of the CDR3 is TGCGCCAGCAGCTTGGAAGCGGCCTCGGGGACCCAGTACTTC. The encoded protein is CASSLEAASGTQYF.

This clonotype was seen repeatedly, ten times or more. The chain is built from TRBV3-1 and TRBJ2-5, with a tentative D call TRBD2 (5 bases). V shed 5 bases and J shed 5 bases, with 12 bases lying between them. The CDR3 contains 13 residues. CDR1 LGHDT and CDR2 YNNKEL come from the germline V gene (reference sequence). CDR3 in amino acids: CASSSRGEETQYF. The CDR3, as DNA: TGTGCCAGCAGCTCCCGTGGGGAGGAGACCCAGTACTTC.

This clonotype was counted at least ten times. The CDR3 protein is CASSHGENQPQHF. CDR3 nucleotide sequence: TGCGCCAGCAGCCACGGAGAGAATCAGCCCCAGCATTTT. This chain links TRBV4-3 with TRBJ1-5; D is unclear. V was cut by 3 bases and J by 4 bases, with 7 bases left in between. The CDR3 is 13 amino acids. Germline CDR1 is LGHNA and CDR2 is YSLEER.

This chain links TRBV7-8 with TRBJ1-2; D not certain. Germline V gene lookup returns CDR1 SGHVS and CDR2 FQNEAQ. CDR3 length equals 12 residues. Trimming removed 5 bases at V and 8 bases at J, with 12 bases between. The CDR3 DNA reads TGTGCCAGCAGCCCACGAGAGTACGGCTACACCTTC. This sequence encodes CASSPREYGYTF.

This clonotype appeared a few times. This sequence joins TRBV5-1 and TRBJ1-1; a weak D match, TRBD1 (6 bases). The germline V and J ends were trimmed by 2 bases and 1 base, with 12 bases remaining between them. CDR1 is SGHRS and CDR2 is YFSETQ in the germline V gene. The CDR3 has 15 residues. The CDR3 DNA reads TGCGCCAGCAGCTTTTCCGGGACACCGAACACTGAAGCTTTCTTT. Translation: CASSFSGTPNTEAFF. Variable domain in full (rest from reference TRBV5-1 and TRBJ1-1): KAGVTQTPRYLIKTRGQQVTLSCSPISGHRSVSWYQQTPGQGLQFLFEYFSETQRNKGNFPGRFSGRQFSNSRSEMNVSTLELGDSALYLCASSFSGTPNTEAFFGQGTRLTVV.

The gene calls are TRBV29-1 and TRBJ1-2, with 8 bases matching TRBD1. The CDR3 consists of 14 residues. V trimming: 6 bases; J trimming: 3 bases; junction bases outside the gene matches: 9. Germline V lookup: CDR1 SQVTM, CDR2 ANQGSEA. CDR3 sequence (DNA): TGCAGCGTCAAGGCCCAGGGGGCGTACTATGGCTACACCTTC. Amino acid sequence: CSVKAQGAYYGYTF.

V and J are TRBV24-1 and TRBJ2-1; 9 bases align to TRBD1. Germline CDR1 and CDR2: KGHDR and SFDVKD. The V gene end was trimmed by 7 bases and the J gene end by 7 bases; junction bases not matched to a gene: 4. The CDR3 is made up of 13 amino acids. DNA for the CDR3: TGTGCCACCAGGGGACAGGGAAATAATGAGCAGTTCTTC. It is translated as CATRGQGNNEQFF.

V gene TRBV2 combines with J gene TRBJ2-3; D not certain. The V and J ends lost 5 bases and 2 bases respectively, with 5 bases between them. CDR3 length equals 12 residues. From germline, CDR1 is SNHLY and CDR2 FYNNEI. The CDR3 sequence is CASSIYTDTQYF. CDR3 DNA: TGTGCCAGCAGTATCTACACAGATACGCAGTATTTT.

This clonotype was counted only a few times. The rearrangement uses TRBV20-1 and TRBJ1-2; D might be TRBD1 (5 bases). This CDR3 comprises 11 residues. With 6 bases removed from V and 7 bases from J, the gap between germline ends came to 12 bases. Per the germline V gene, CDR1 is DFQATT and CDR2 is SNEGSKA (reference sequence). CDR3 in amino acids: CSAKGLPGYTF. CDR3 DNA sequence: TGCAGTGCAAAGGGACTTCCTGGCTACACCTTC.

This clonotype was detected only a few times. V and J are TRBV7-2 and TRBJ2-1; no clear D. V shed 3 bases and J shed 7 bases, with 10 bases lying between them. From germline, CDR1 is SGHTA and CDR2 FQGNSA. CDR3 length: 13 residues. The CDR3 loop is CASSFRQLNEQFF. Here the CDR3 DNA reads TGTGCCAGCAGCTTCCGGCAACTGAATGAGCAGTTCTTC.

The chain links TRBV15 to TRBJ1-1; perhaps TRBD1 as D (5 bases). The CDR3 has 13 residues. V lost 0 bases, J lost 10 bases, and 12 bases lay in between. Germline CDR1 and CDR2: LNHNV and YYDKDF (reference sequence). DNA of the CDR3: TGTGCCACCAGCAGAGATCGCAGCGGGGCAGCTTTCTTT. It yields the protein CATSRDRSGAAFF.

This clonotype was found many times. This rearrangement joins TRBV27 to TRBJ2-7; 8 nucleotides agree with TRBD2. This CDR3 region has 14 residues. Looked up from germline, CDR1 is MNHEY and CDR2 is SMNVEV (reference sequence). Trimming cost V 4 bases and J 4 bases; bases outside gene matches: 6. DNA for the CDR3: TGTGCCAGCAGTTCGGTAGCGGGGACGTACGAGCAGTACTTC. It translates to CASSSVAGTYEQYF.

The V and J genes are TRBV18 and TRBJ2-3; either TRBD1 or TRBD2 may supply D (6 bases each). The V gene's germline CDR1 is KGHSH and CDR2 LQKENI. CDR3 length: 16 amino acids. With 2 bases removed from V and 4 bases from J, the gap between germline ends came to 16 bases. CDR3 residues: CASSPARTAGADTQYF. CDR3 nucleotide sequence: TGTGCCAGCTCACCAGCGAGGACAGCGGGCGCAGATACGCAGTATTTT.

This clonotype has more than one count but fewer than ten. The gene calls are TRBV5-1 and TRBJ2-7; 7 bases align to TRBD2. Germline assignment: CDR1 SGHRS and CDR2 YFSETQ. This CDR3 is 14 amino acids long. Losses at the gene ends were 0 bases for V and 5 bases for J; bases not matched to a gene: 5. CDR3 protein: CASSLVSGRDEQYF. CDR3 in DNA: TGCGCCAGCAGCTTGGTATCTGGGAGGGACGAGCAGTACTTC.

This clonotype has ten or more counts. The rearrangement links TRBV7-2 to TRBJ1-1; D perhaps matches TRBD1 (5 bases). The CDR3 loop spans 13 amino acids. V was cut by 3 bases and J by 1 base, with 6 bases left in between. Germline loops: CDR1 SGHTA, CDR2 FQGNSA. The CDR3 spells CASSFQGNTEAFF. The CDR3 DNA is TGTGCCAGCAGCTTCCAGGGGAACACTGAAGCTTTCTTT.

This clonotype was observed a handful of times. The CDR3: CASSADSHSYEQYF. In DNA, the CDR3 is TGTGCCAGCAGCGCGGACAGTCACTCCTACGAGCAGTACTTC. The chain recombines TRBV7-2 with TRBJ2-7; possible D gene TRBD1, 6 bases. CDR3 length: 14 amino acids. V was shortened by 5 bases and J by 0 bases, with 11 bases between the two germline ends. In germline, CDR1 is SGHTA, CDR2 FQGNSA.

The CDR3 region has the DNA TGTGCCACCTCACCGGGACAGGATTACAATGAGCAGTTCTTC. This gives the protein CATSPGQDYNEQFF. The rearrangement joins TRBV2 to TRBJ2-1; 8 nucleotides align to TRBD1. V shed 10 bases and J 4 bases; nucleotides not matched to a gene: 9. The CDR3 runs 14 residues. Germline V gene lookup returns CDR1 SNHLY and CDR2 FYNNEI. Full variable domain (missing parts from reference TRBV2 and TRBJ2-1): EPEVTQTPSHQVTQMGQEVILRCVPISNHLYFYWYRQILGQKVEFLVSFYNNEISEKSEIFDDQFSVERPDGSNFTLKIRSTKLEDSAMYFCATSPGQDYNEQFFGPGTRLTVL.

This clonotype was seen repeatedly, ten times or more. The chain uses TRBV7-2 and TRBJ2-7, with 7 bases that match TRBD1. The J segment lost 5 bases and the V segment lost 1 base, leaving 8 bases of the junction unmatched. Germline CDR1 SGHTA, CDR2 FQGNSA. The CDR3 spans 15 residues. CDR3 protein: CASSLGVTGHNEQYF. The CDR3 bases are TGTGCCAGCAGCTTAGGCGTGACAGGGCATAACGAGCAGTACTTC.

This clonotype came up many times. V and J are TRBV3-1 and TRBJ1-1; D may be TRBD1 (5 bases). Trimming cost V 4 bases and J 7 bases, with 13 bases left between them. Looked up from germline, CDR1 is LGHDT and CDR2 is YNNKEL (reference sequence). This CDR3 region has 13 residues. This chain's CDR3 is CASSLQAVDEAFF. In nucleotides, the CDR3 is TGTGCCAGCAGCCTACAGGCAGTTGATGAAGCTTTCTTT. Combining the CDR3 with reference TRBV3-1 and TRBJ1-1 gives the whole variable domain DTAVSQTPKYLVTQMGNDKSIKCEQNLGHDTMYWYKQDSKKFLKIMFSYNNKELIINETVPNRFSPKSPDKAHLNLHINSLELGDSAVYFCASSLQAVDEAFFGQGTRLTVV.

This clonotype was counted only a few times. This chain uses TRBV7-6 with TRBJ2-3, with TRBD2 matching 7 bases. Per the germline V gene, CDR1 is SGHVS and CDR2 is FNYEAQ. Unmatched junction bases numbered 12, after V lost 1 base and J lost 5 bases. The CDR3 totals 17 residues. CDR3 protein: CASSLEGARLAIDTQYF. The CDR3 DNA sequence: TGTGCCAGCAGCTTAGAAGGTGCCCGACTAGCCATAGATACGCAGTATTTT.

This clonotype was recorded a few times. CDR3 residues: CASSSATLETQYF. Written as DNA, the CDR3 is TGCGCCAGCAGCTCGGCCACATTAGAGACCCAGTACTTC. The chain links TRBV5-1 to TRBJ2-5; no reliable D call. Germline V gene data show CDR1 as SGHRS and CDR2 as YFSETQ. The CDR3 is made up of 13 amino acids. V was clipped by 3 bases and J by 4 bases, with 10 bases between them. Full variable domain (rest looked up from reference TRBV5-1 and TRBJ2-5): KAGVTQTPRYLIKTRGQQVTLSCSPISGHRSVSWYQQTPGQGLQFLFEYFSETQRNKGNFPGRFSGRQFSNSRSEMNVSTLELGDSALYLCASSSATLETQYFGPGTRLLVL.

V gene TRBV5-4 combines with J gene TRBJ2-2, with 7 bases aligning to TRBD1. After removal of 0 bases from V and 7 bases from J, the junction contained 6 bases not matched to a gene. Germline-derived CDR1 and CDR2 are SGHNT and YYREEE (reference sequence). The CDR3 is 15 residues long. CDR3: CASSLVEGAFGELFF. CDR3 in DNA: TGTGCCAGCAGCTTGGTTGAGGGGGCATTCGGGGAGCTGTTTTTT.

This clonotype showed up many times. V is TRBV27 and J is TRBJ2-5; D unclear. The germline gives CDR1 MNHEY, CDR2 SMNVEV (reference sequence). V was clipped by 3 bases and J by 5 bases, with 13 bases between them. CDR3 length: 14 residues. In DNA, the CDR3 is TGTGCCAGCAGTTTGTCGCCGACGCGGGAGACCCAGTACTTC. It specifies CASSLSPTRETQYF.

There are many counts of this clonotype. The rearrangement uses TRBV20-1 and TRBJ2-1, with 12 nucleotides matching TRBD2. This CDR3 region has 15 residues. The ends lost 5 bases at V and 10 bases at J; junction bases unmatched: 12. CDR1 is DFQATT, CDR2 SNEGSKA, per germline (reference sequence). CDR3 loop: CSAGRLAGARVEQFF. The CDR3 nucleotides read TGCAGTGCTGGCCGACTAGCGGGGGCCCGGGTGGAGCAGTTCTTC.

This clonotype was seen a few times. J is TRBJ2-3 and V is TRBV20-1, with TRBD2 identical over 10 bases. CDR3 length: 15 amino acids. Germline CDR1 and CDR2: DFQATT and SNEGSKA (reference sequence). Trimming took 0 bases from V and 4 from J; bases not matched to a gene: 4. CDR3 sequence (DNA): TGCAGTGCTAGAGATCGCCTAGCGGGGGCAGATACGCAGTATTTT. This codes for CSARDRLAGADTQYF.